This entry concerns a single TCR beta chain. Regions amplified from RNA transcripts were the TCR beta CDR3 regions. The HTBI primer set was used in a first-round RT-PCR of the TCR CDR3. TCRdb passed the multiplex PCR reads through MiXCR, listing each CDR3 protein once. The data show a few hundred thousand distinct CDR3 sequences, roughly 14% seen once. The data belong to a study of T cells in Graves' hyperthyroidism and ophthalmopathy. From more than 9.5 ml of fresh peripheral blood, PBMCs were isolated. This CDR3 contains 15 residues. Germline V CDR1 and CDR2: LGHNA, YSLEER. The junction had 6 bases not matched to a gene; V was cut back by 2 bases and J by 7 bases.

This chain connects TRBV4-3 to TRBJ1-4, with 8 bases fitting TRBD1. The specimen sequenced was blood. The source of this sequence is a young woman with Graves' hyperthyroidism that later progressed to Graves' ophthalmopathy. This chain's CDR3 is CASSQRDRSSEKLFF. CDR3 bases: TGCGCCAGCAGCCAACGGGACAGGTCCAGTGAAAAACTGTTTTTT.